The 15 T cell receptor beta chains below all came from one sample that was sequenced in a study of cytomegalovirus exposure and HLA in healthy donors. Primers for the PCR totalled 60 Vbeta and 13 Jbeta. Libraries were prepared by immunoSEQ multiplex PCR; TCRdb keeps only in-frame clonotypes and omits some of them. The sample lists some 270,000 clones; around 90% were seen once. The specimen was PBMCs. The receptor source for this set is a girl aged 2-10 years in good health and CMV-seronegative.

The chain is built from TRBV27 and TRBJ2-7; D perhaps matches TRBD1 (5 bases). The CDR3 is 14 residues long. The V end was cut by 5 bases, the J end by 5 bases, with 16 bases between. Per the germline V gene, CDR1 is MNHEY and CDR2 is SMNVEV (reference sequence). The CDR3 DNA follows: TGTGCCAGCAGTCCTCTGTGGGGCCCAGACGAGCAGTACTTC. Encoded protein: CASSPLWGPDEQYF.

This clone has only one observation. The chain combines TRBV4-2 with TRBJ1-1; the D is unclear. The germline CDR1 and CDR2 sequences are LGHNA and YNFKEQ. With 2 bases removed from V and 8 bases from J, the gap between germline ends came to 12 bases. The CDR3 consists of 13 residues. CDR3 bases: TGTGCCAGCAGCCAACCCACCGAGGTCGAAGCTTTCTTT. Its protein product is CASSQPTEVEAFF.

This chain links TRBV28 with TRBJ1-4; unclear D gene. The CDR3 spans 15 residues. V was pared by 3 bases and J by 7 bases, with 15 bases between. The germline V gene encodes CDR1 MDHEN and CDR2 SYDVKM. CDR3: CASSFSGAGSEKLFF. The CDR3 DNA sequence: TGTGCCAGCAGTTTTTCGGGCGCGGGTTCTGAAAAACTGTTTTTT.

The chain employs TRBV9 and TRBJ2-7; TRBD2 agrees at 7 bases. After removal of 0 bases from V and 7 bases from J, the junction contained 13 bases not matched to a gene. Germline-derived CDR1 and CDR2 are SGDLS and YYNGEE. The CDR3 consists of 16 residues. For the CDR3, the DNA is TGTGCCAGCAGCGTAGCTAGAGTAGCGGGCCGTGGTGAGCAGTACTTC. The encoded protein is CASSVARVAGRGEQYF.

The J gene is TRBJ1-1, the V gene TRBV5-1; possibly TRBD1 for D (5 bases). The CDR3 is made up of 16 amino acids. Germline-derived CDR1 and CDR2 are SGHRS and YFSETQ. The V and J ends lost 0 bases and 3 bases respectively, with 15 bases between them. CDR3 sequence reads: CASSLGAGGSDTEAFF. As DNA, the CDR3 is TGCGCCAGCAGCTTGGGTGCCGGGGGTTCGGACACTGAAGCTTTCTTT.

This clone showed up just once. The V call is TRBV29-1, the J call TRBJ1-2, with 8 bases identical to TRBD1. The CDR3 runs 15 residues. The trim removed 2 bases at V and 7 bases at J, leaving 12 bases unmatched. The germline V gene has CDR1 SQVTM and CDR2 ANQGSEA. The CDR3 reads CSVETGDDRGCGYTF. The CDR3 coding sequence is TGCAGCGTTGAAACTGGCGACGACAGGGGATGTGGCTACACCTTC.

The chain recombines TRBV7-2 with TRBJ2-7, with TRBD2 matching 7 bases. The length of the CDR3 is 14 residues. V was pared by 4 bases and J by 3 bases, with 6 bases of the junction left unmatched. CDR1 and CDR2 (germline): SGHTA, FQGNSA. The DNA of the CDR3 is TGTGCCAGCAGCTATCCGGGGGGAGGCTACGAGCAGTACTTC. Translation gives CASSYPGGGYEQYF.

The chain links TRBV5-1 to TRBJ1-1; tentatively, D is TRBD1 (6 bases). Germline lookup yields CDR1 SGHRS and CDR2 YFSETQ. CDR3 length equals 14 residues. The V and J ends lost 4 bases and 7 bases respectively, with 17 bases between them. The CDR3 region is CASSREGGNSEAFF. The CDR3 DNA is TGCGCCAGCAGCCGGGAGGGGGGGAATAGTGAAGCTTTCTTT.

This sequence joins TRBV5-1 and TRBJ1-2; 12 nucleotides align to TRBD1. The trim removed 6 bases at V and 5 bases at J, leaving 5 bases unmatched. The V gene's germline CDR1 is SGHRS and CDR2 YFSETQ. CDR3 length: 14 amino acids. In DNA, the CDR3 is TGCGCCAGCACCGGGACAGGGGGCGCGTATGGCTACACCTTC. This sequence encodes CASTGTGGAYGYTF.

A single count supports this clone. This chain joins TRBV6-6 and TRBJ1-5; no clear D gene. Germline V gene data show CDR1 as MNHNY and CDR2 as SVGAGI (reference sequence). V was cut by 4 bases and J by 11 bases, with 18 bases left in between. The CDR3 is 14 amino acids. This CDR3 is CASSLYEGVGSQHF. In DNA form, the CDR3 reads TGTGCCAGCAGTTTATACGAGGGTGTAGGGTCCCAGCATTTT.

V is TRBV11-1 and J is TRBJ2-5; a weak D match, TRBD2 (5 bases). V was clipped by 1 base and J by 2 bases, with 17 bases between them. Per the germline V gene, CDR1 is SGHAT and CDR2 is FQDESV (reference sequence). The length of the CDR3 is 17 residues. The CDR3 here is CASSLVIPGDIQETQYF. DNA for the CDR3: TGTGCCAGCAGCTTAGTAATCCCCGGGGATATTCAAGAGACCCAGTACTTC.

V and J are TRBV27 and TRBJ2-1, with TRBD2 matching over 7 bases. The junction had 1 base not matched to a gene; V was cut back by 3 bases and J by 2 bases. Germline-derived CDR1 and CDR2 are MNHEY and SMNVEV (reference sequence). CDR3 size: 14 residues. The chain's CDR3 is CASSLGGAYNEQFF. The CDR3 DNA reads TGTGCCAGCAGTTTGGGAGGGGCCTACAATGAGCAGTTCTTC.

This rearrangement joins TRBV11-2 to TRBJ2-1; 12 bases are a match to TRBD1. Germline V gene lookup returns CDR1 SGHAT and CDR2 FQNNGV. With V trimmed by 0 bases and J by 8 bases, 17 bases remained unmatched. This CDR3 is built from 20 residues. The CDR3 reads CASSLELRLPTGQGADEQFF. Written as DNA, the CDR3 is TGTGCCAGCAGCTTAGAATTGCGCCTTCCTACGGGACAGGGGGCGGATGAGCAGTTCTTC.

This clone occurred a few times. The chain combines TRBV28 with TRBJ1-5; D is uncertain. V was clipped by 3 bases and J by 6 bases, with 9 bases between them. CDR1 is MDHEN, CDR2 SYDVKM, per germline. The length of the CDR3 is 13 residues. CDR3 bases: TGTGCCAGCAGTTTGCTCCGTAGTCAGCCCCAGCATTTT. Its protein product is CASSLLRSQPQHF.

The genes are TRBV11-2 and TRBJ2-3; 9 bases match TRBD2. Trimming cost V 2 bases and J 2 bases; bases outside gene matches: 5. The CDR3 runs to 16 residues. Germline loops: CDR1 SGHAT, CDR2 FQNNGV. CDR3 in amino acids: CASSLLAGPVTDTQYF. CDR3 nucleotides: TGTGCCAGCAGCTTACTAGCGGGACCCGTCACAGATACGCAGTATTTT.